This T cell receptor beta chain was documented in a study of regulatory T cells in long-lasting Graves disease (dated by TCRdb to the early 2020s). For the study in its entirety: Newly diagnosed Graves' disease patients had taken antithyroid drugs for less than 3 months. Patients with persistent Graves' disease were compared with patients with newly diagnosed Graves' disease using TCR sequencing and RNA sequencing of peripheral blood. The study took place in China and was registered as a clinical trial. TCR sequencing covered 13 persistent and some 20 newly diagnosed Graves' disease patients, some 35 samples in total. Summary of the overall study and its limitations: TRBV28, TRBJ1-2 and TRBJ2-5 were preferentially used in persistent disease, while TRBV20-1 and TRBJ2-1 were favored in newly diagnosed disease. Patients with persistent disease shared more public clonotypes (about 2,900) than newly diagnosed patients did (966). Lower TCR Shannon entropy and fewer highly expanded clones were observed in persistent Graves' disease patients than in newly diagnosed patients, which suggested clonal expansion. Only peripheral blood was studied, because thyroid tissue, the primary lesion, was inaccessible. The small sample size was acknowledged by the authors as a limitation that may reduce accuracy. Sequencing and analysis were limited to the TCR beta chain.

This specimen's time point label, per the study, means: newly diagnosed GD, antithyroid drugs for less than 3 months. For both TCR sequencing and RNA sequencing, RNA was extracted from PBMCs in TRIzol. Graves' disease was diagnosed according to American Thyroid Association guidelines. Recruitment of patients was carried out at an endocrinology department in Xi'an, China. Each patient gave about 10 milliliters of peripheral blood, collected in an EDTA anticoagulant tube. Ficoll Paque Plus density gradient separation was used to isolate PBMCs, and no further T cell sorting was performed. RNA quality was checked with an Agilent 2100 Bioanalyzer and agarose gel, and concentration with a NanoDrop 2000. Looking up the germline V gene yields CDR1 MNHEY and CDR2 SVGEGT. Clipping removes 7 bases from V and 0 bases from J, with 13 as the unmatched junction base count. The CDR3 holds 17 amino acids from the cysteine to the phenylalanine. Left in the record is the CDR3 DNA by itself, 51 bases read in frame from the first base.

Receptor amplification or capture employed multiplex PCR. The sample was run on an Illumina HiSeq 4000. iRepertoire HTBI primers and Arm-PCR amplification of CDR3 regions were used to construct TCR beta libraries. Gel purification was performed on PCR products prior to sequencing. The authors processed their data as follows. Across samples, around 62 TRBV and 14 TRBJ segments were identified and used for gene usage analysis of CDR3 amino acid clonotypes. COPE and FqMerger were used to merge the filtered high-quality paired reads into contigs. BLAST was used to align contigs to IMGT TRBV, TRBD and TRBJ reference genes, with CDR3 defined following IMGT. Highly expanded clones were defined as clonotypes with a frequency above 0.1%. Shannon entropy served as the measure of repertoire diversity, while the Gini coefficient captured V-J evenness. A clonotype found in more than one individual was treated as public. The raw public reads went through TCRdb reprocessing: fastp at Q25, MiXCR clone calling, in-frame beta chains kept. One record per CDR3 amino acid sequence lists the most common genes and DNA. The V and J calls and clone size are TCRdb's, not the authors'. For this sample the table gives roughly 500,000 distinct CDR3 sequences, of which roughly 13% were detected only once. Over 7.5% of the sample rests with the top ten.

In regard to this clonotype: No antigen is known for it. It has no much larger one-base neighbor in the sample; base qualities were not kept.

The data also belong to a second study, concerning T cells in Graves' hyperthyroidism and ophthalmopathy. The second study reports: Stable Graves' hyperthyroidism was defined as no progression to ophthalmopathy during 18 months of follow-up. Hyperthyroidism patients were newly diagnosed, with disease duration under 2 months, and aged 18 to 65 years. Exclusion was applied to patients with uncontrolled infections, other autoimmune diseases, pregnancy or lactation. Diagnoses were based on clinical symptoms, serum thyroxine and TRAb, thyroid ultrasound and orbital computed tomography. A first-round RT-PCR of the TCR CDR3 used the HTBI primer set with the Qiagen OneStep RT-PCR kit. Blood samples also contained most of the expanded thyroid clonotypes (frequency above 0.001), which suggests that blood repertoires may reflect thyroid immune responses. In cross-validation, a model built on a 13 V-J signature told ophthalmopathy apart from stable hyperthyroidism with under 90% sensitivity and around 83% specificity, and in testing the same model reached 80%/75%. In validation, the model predicted progression to ophthalmopathy a median of roughly 6.1 months before onset, with roughly 68% sensitivity and 72.22% specificity. A discovery cohort of about a hundred patients, approximately 45 with Graves' ophthalmopathy and about 58 with stable Graves' hyperthyroidism, was used to find distinguishing TCR V-J signatures. Whether ophthalmopathy could be predicted prospectively was tested in an independent validation cohort made up of approximately 19 hyperthyroidism patients plus 17 patients who later progressed to ophthalmopathy. The 100 discovery patients were randomly split 7:3 into training and test sets. In addition, the study compared T-cell repertoires in thyroid tissue and in blood from roughly 6 Graves' hyperthyroidism patients. Following sampling, methimazole starting at 30 mg daily was given to hyperthyroidism patients, and high-dose intravenous methylprednisolone was given to ophthalmopathy patients. A second multiplex PCR round built the libraries, followed by size selection and purification. The libraries were sequenced on an Illumina HiSeq2000 using paired-end 100 bp reads. SOAPnuke was used to process the raw data, throwing out any read that contained adapters or uncalled bases, had a mean Phred below 15, or lacked an exact constant-primer or identifier match. High-quality paired reads were merged using COPE v1.2.5, and each unique nucleotide sequence was defined as a clonotype. MiTCR v1.1 was used to align the clonotypes against IMGT TRBV, TRBD and TRBJ reference segments. Analysis was restricted to V-J combinations with a frequency above 0.0001, which covered roughly 99% of repertoires. The TCS score was defined as F50 (clonal expansion) divided by E x V (chaos), with BLOSUM62-based TCRdist calculated between CDR3 peptides within each V-J. Welch's t-statistics and random forest reduced 500 to 550 V-J features to roughly 13, which were used in a naive Bayes classifier (R e1071). No statistical method was used to fix the sample size in advance, and group allocation was not hidden from the investigators. TCR Vbeta CDR3 sequencing of approximately 140 peripheral blood samples (roughly 41 ophthalmopathy, some 75 hyperthyroidism and about 17 progressor patients) is reported in the paper.

The sequence came from a man aged 30-40 years with Graves disease. Donor details come from another sample of the same person, matched by shared clones. The sequences come from peripheral blood mononuclear cells (PBMCs), collected at new diagnosis, from a patient treated with antithyroid drugs. The chain joins TRBV6-2 or TRBV6-3 to TRBJ1-1, and 8 junction bases match TRBD1. The DNA is as follows: TGTGCCAGCACCGCCGGGACAGGCCTTCTGGTGAACACTGAAGCTTTCTTT. Its coded protein is CASTAGTGLLVNTEAFF.